This TCR beta chain was obtained from a study of blood T cell repertoires in COVID-19 (dated by TCRdb to 2018 to 2020). In terms of the full investigation: Samples from collaborators originated in the United States, Italy and Spain and spanned both the acute and convalescent phases of COVID-19. Where available, HLA class I and class II types were obtained from metadata supplied by the sample provider rather than from assay-based typing. The material from the prospective study consisted of cDNA or gDNA derived from T cells, B-cell-depleted T cells, or PBMCs. A freely available public database, intended as a resource for researchers studying the immune response to SARS-CoV-2, is where the repertoires were released. Deeply sampled blood TCRbeta repertoires from subjects exposed to, actively infected with, or recovered from COVID-19 were included in the dataset. Sample metadata almost always included a de-identified subject ID, COVID-19 status, age in years and sex. Samples were obtained from the ongoing ImmuneRACE study (first 160 participants) and from about 1,300 subjects provided by 6 global collaborators. Summary of the overall study and its limitations: How much clinical and demographic metadata was included differed by source and by participant, and the metadata was provided uncurated.

According to the germline V gene, CDR1 reads MNHEY and CDR2 reads SVGEGT. V drops 6 bases and J drops 2 bases, leaving 13 bases in between. Counted from cysteine to phenylalanine, this CDR3 has 14 amino acids. Left in the record is the CDR3 DNA by itself, 42 bases read in frame from the first base. TCRbeta CDR3 regions were amplified from genomic DNA using the immunoSEQ Assay, a bias-controlled multiplex PCR. The authors' pipeline ran thus. Within the assay, amplification of reference gene primers was used to estimate how many nucleated cells each sample contained. To quantify the absolute abundance of each unique TCRbeta CDR3 rearrangement, sequence reads were collapsed and filtered. For each sample, productive Simpson clonality was calculated by taking the square root of Simpson's diversity index across productive rearrangements. In its TCRdb copy, this immuneACCESS table keeps in-frame sequences only and misses some clones. Where compared with another copy, unresolved V genes explain less than half of these, and the others have no known cause. Clonal size and the V and J genes are those of that table, whereas D and trimming came from the DNA. This sample holds approximately 300,000 clones; under 90% were observed only once. Approximately 1.8% of the sample belongs to the ten largest clones.

Regarding this clone: It lacks a known antigen. Per-base qualities were not stored, and no clone one base away is much larger.

At one collaborating source in Seattle, patients were enrolled during active infection and were followed longitudinally through the course of disease. Whole blood was collected in K2EDTA tubes by collaborating institutions according to the institutions' own protocols. Collaborator samples were shipped for TCRbeta analysis as frozen whole blood, isolated PBMCs, or DNA extracted from either sample type. Sequencing was carried out using peripheral blood. In this chain, TRBV6-2 or TRBV6-3 is recombined with TRBJ1-2; the D gene cannot be named for sure. This sequence was found in a woman in her twenties or thirties with COVID-19, enrolled during active disease. Here is the DNA: TGTGCCAGCAGCCTTCTAGTGACCAACTATGGCTACACCTTC. This is translated as CASSLLVTNYGYTF.